Listed here is a single T cell receptor (beta chain). Its antigen remains unknown. The junction and the germline gene differ at one end; a read error may be behind it. This sample is drawn from a study of CD8 T cells in Susac syndrome. Findings of the study overall: The greatest CD8+ clonal expansion in Susac occurred in TEMRA cells and in active patients. Only a relatively small number of individuals were included in the TCR sequencing and HLA analysis. Total CD8+ and CD8+ TEMRA repertoires contained 15 to 20 and five Susac-specific public clones, respectively.

Looked up from germline, CDR1 is SGHNT and CDR2 is YYREEE (reference sequence). This CDR3 has 11 amino acids. Reverse transcription of roughly 0.5 to 1 ug RNA was carried out with random hexamers. An immunoSEQ multiplex PCR generated amplified TCR beta CDR3 products spanning 54 Vbeta and 13 Jbeta. MiXCR, applied by TCRdb to the immunoSEQ multiplex PCR reads, yields one record per CDR3 protein. The sample gives some 110,000 distinct CDR3 sequences, roughly 94% of which show up once; about 0.27% is in the top ten. This chain uses TRBV5-4 with TRBJ2-1, with D uncertain. Sequenced sample: CD8+ T cells from PBMCs. The TCR sequence derives from a human donor with Susac syndrome. This chain's CDR3 is CASRLLNEQFF. The CDR3 coding sequence is TGTGCCAGCCGCTTACTGAATGAGCAGTTCTTC.